The clone carrying this T cell receptor beta chain was counted many times. Its antigen is unknown. This record belongs to a study of early T cells in non-severe SARS-CoV-2 infection. Study-wide background: Sequencing was performed on bulk RNA from unsorted whole blood, leaving chains unpaired. Study results and limitations: VDJdb matching, biased toward anti-spike CD8 responses, missed private and CD4 specificities.

Unique molecular identifiers were added to individual cDNA molecules. TCRdb itself ran the 5' RACE reads through MiXCR, one entry per CDR3 protein. The top ten clones hold around 0.72% of a sample with about 27,000 distinct CDR3 sequences, 2.9% of them seen once. Germline V gene sequence: CDR1 KGHDR, CDR2 SFDVKD. The CDR3 length is 13 residues. V lost 4 bases, J lost 3 bases, and 6 bases lay in between. Sequencing was carried out using whole blood. The clonotype comes from an adult who was a healthcare worker with PCR-confirmed SARS-CoV-2 infection or an uninfected control (not recorded which). The chain uses TRBV24-1 and TRBJ1-5; D gene unclear. This CDR3 reads CATSDGFNQPQHF. For the CDR3, the DNA is TGTGCCACCAGTGACGGATTCAATCAGCCCCAGCATTTT.